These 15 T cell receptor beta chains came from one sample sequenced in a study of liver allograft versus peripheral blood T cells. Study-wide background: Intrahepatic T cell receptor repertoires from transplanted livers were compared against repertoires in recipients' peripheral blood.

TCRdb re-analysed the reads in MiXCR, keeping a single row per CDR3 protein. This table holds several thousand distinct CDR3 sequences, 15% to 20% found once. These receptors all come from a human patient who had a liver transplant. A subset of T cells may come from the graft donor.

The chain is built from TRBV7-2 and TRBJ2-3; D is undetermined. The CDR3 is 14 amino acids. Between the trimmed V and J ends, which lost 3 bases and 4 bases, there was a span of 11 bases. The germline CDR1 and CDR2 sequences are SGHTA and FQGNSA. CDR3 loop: CASSLMRLPDTQYF. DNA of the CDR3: TGTGCCAGCAGCTTGATGCGGCTTCCAGATACGCAGTATTTT.

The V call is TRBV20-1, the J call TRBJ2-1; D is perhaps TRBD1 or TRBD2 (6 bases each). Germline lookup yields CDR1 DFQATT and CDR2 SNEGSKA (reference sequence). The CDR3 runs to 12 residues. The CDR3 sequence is CRGGGGFNEQFF. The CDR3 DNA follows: TGCAGGGGGGGCGGCGGTTTCAATGAGCAGTTCTTC.

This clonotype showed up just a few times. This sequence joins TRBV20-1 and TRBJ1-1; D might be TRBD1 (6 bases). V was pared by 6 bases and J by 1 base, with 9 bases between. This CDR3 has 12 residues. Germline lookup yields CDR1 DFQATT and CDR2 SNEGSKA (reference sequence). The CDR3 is CSAVQGNTEAFF. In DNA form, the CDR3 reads TGCAGTGCGGTACAGGGGAACACTGAAGCTTTCTTT.

The DNA for the CDR3 is TGCAGCGTTGGTGGGAGGGCTAAAGGAATACACGAGCAGTACTTC. It translates to CSVGGRAKGIHEQYF. The chain recombines TRBV29-1 with TRBJ2-7; 7 nucleotides match TRBD2. Germline V gene lookup returns CDR1 SQVTM and CDR2 ANQGSEA. Unmatched junction bases numbered 14, after V lost 4 bases and J lost 5 bases. The CDR3 runs to 15 residues.

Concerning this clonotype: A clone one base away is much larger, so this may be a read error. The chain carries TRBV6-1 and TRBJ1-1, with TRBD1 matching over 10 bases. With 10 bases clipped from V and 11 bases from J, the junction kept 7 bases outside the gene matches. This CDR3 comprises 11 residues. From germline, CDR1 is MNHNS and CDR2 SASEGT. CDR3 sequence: CANSQGQGAFF. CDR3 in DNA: TGTGCCAACAGCCAGGGACAGGGGGCTTTCTTT.

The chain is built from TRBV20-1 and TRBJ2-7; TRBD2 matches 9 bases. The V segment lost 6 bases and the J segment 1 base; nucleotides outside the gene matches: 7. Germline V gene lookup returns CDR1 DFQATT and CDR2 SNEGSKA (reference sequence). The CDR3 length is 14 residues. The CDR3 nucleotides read TGCAGTGCACCTTTAGCGGGGGCTTCCTACGAGCAGTACTTC. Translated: CSAPLAGASYEQYF.

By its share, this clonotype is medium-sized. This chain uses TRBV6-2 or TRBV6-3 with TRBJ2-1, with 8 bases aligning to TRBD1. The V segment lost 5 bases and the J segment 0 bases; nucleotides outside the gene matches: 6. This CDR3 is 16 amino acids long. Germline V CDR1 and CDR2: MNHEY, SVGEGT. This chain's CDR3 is CASSADRGFSYNEQFF. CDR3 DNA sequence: TGTGCCAGCAGTGCCGACAGGGGATTCTCCTACAATGAGCAGTTCTTC.

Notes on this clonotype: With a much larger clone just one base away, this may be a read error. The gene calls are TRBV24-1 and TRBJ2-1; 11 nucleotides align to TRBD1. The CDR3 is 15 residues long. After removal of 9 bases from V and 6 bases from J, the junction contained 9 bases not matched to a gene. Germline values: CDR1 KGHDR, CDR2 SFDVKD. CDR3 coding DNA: TGTGCCACCTCGAGGGGGGACAGGGGGATCAATGAGCAGTTCTTC. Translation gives CATSRGDRGINEQFF.

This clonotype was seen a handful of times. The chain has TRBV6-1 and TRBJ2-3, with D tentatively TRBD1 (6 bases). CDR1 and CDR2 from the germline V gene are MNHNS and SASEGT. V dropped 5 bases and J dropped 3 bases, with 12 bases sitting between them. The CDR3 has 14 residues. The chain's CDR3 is CASSWARGTDTQYF. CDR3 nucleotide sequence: TGTGCCAGCAGTTGGGCCAGGGGTACAGATACGCAGTATTTT.

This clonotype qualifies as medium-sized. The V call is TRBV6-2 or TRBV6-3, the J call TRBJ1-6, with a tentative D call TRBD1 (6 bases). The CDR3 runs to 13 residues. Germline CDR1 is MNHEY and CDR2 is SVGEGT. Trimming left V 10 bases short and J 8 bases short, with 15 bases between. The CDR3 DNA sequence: TGTGCCACCGGAAGGGGGGGGGATTCACCCCTCCACTTT. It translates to CATGRGGDSPLHF.

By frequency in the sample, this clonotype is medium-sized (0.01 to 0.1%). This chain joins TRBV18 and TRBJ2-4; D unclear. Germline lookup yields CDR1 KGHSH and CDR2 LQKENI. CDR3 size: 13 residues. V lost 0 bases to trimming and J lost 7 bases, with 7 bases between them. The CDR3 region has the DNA TGTGCCAGCTCACCACCCGCCCTCAACATTCAGTACTTC. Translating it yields CASSPPALNIQYF.

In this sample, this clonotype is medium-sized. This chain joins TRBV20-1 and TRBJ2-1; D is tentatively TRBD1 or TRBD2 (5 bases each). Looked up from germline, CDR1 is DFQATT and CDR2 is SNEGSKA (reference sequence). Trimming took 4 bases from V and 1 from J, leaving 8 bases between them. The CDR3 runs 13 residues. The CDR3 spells CSAKRGSYNEQFF. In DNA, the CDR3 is TGCAGTGCTAAGAGGGGTTCCTACAATGAGCAGTTCTTC.

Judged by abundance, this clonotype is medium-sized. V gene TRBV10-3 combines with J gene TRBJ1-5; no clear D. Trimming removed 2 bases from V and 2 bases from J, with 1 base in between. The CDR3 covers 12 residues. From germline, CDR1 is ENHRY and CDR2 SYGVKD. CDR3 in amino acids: CAISEGNQPQHF. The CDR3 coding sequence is TGTGCCATCAGTGAGGGCAATCAGCCCCAGCATTTT.

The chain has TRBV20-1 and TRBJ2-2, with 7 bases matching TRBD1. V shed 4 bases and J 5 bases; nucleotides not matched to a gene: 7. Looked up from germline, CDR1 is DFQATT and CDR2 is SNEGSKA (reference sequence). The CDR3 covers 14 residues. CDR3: CSAIDRVETGELFF. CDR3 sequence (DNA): TGCAGTGCTATCGACAGGGTCGAGACCGGGGAGCTGTTTTTT.

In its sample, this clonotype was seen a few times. The CDR3 region has the DNA TGCAGTGCTAGCTGGGGGCCTGGCTACACCTTC. Translating it yields CSASWGPGYTF. This chain joins TRBV20-1 and TRBJ1-2, with D possibly being TRBD1 (6 bases). This CDR3 comprises 11 residues. Between the trimmed V and J ends, which lost 3 bases and 7 bases, there was a span of 9 bases. The germline V gene encodes CDR1 DFQATT and CDR2 SNEGSKA (reference sequence).